A selection of T cell receptor beta chains follows, all from one sample in a study of blood T cell repertoires in COVID-19. Repertoires were generated with immunoSEQ multiplex PCR, while TCRdb's copy carries only in-frame clones and drops some. The sample consists of 300,000 to 350,000 clones, approximately 82% of them appearing once. Source material: peripheral blood. The receptors derive from a man in his thirties or forties with active or convalescent COVID-19. Each CDR3 is given without its conserved first and last residue. Each record gives: V gene, CDR3 protein.

TRBV9	ASTPGFRGETQY
TRBV5-1	ASSMEQGYGYT
TRBV5-1	ASSLLGEGAGETQY
TRBV15	ATRLGTGFHEQY
TRBV4-1	ASNSVLRAGNGYT
TRBV28	ASSSPDRVGQPQH
TRBV6-5	ASLLGSPGTEAF
TRBV7-2	ASSTAGTDTQY
TRBV18	ASSAGTGNTEAF
TRBV10-3	AIRNRSSPYEQY
TRBV1	TSKGYTGTGPFSNQPQH
TRBV5-1	ASSPTGRGNTIY
TRBV28	ASSLQGDTEAF
TRBV28	ASSLTGGGITNTEAF
TRBV7-3	ASSLSPGGDTQY
TRBV7-9	ASSLGWPPPETQY
TRBV29-1	SAAPLAGVTDTQY
TRBV4-3	ASSQARGLDYGYT
TRBV6-5	ASSPSGGGYT
TRBV10-3	AIRTSGKVNEQF
TRBV27	ASSLSRDQPQH
TRBV7-3	ASSQDIGETQY
TRBV27	ASSPGTGGAWEQY
TRBV27	ASSSTNTEAF
TRBV27	ASSVTGTNSPLH
TRBV2	ATRSASGMLAKNIQY
TRBV3-1/TRBV3-2	ASSQDPGGHNEQF